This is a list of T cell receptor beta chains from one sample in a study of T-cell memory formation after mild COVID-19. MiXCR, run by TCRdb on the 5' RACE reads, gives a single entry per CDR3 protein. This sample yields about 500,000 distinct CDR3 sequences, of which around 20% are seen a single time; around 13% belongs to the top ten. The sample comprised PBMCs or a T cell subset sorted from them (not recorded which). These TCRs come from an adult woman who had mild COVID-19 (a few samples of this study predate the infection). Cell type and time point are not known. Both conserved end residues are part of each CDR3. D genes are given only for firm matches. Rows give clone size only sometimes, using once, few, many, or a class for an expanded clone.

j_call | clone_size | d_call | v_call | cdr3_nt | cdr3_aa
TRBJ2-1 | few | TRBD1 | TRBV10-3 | TGTGCCATCCGAGAGGAAGGGACAGCCTACAATGAGCAGTTCTTC | CAIREEGTAYNEQFF
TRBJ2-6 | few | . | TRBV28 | TGTGCCAGCACCGCGGGACAGTTCTCTGGGGCCAACGTCCTGACTTTC | CASTAGQFSGANVLTF
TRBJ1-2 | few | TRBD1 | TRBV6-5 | TGTGCCAGTTTTGGTAGTAGGCCGGGACAGGGCGGACGTTCCGGCTACACCTTC | CASFGSRPGQGGRSGYTF
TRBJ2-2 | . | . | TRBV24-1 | TGTGCCACCAGTGATCCAGGGAGGCCCGGGGAGCTGTTTTTT | CATSDPGRPGELFF
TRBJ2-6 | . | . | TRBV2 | TGTGCCAGCAGGCCGACCGAAAGCTCTGGGGCCAACGTCCTGACTTTC | CASRPTESSGANVLTF
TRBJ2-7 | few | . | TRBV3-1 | TGTGCCAGCAGCCATGGGAATAGCGTAACCTACGAGCAGTACTTC | CASSHGNSVTYEQYF
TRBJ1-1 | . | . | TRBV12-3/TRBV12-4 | TGTGCCAGCAGTTTACTATCCGAGAACACTGAAGCTTTCTTT | CASSLLSENTEAFF
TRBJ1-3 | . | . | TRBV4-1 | TGCGCCAGCAGCCAAGTAGGGGCTGGAAACACCATATATTTT | CASSQVGAGNTIYF
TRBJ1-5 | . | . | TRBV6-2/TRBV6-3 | TGTGCCAGCAGTTACGGTGCAGCTTATCAGCCCCAGCATTTT | CASSYGAAYQPQHF
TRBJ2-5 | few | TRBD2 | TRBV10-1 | TGCGCCAGCAGTAGACCTAGGGGACTAGCGGACAAAGAGACCCAGTACTTC | CASSRPRGLADKETQYF
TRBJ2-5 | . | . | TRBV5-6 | TGTGCCAGCAGCTTGGAAAGGAGACAGACCCAGTACTTC | CASSLERRQTQYF
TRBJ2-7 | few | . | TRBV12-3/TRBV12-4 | TGTGCCAGCAGTTTAGCGCATCTCCAACGTAACCCCTACGAGCAGTACTTC | CASSLAHLQRNPYEQYF
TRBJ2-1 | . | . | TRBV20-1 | TGCAGTGCTAGATATGGGAGTCCGGGCAATGAGCAGTTCTTC | CSARYGSPGNEQFF
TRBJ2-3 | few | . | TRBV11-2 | TGTGCCAGCAGCGGCAACAGGGGCACAGATACGCAGTATTTT | CASSGNRGTDTQYF
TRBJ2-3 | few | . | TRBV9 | TGTGCCAGCAGCCCAGCGGGCACAGATACGCAGTATTTT | CASSPAGTDTQYF
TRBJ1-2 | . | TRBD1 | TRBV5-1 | TGCGCCAGCAGCTGGGGACAGGGGGATCCTGGCTACACCTTC | CASSWGQGDPGYTF